A selection of T cell receptor beta chains follows, all from one sample in a study of T-cell memory formation after mild COVID-19. TCRdb itself ran the 5' RACE reads through MiXCR, one entry per CDR3 protein. The sample shows about 200,000 distinct CDR3 sequences, over 9% of them seen only once. Sequencing input: PBMCs or a T cell subset sorted from them (not recorded which). Receptor source: a man younger than 30 who had mild COVID-19 (a few samples of this study predate the infection). Cell type and time point are not known. The CDR3 runs from the conserved cysteine through the conserved F or W.

J | V | CDR3
TRBJ2-3 | TRBV29-1 | CSVEMGLAGDTDTQYF
TRBJ2-1 | TRBV7-8 | CASSLAGFEGHNEQFF
TRBJ1-6 | TRBV7-2 | CASSLAKGHVSPLHF
TRBJ2-3 | TRBV6-5 | CASSYSFSGGRTDTQYF
TRBJ1-2 | TRBV28 | CASSAVGAIRGGYTF
TRBJ1-1 | TRBV5-6 | CASSRRAGQSGTEAFF
TRBJ1-2 | TRBV2 | CASSLDNYYYGYTF
TRBJ2-2 | TRBV6-1 | CASSYADGGNTGELFF
TRBJ2-2 | TRBV4-3 | CASSQERAGGKTGELFF
TRBJ1-4 | TRBV12-3/TRBV12-4 | CASSGEDSFNEKLFF
TRBJ1-1 | TRBV6-2/TRBV6-3 | CASSPRRDGGTEAFF
TRBJ1-2 | TRBV14 | CASSQLQETGEISF
TRBJ2-5 | TRBV5-1 | CASSLGRDSKETQYF
TRBJ2-1 | TRBV9 | CASSVVWGGNGNEQFF
TRBJ2-7 | TRBV6-2/TRBV6-3 | CASRLTGGNSYEQYF
TRBJ2-2 | TRBV6-6 | CATRAINGELFF
TRBJ2-6 | TRBV5-1 | CASRTGGSGANVLTF
TRBJ2-5 | TRBV7-2 | CASVPGPWETQYF
TRBJ2-1 | TRBV28 | CASSFRSREQFF
TRBJ2-6 | TRBV29-1 | CSVEVQNGANVLTF
TRBJ2-3 | TRBV4-3 | CASSQVGSGGRGTDTQYF
TRBJ2-5 | TRBV10-3 | CAISGADRGQETQYF
TRBJ2-1 | TRBV20-1 | CSARSEQFF
TRBJ1-5 | TRBV6-1 | CASRDGLNQPQHF
TRBJ2-1 | TRBV3-1 | CASSRGTGYDEQFF
TRBJ1-3 | TRBV7-9 | CASSLDLGRIDTIYF
TRBJ1-5 | TRBV20-1 | CSARVEGQGNQPQHF
TRBJ1-1 | TRBV4-2 | CASSQKGRVTGTEAFF
TRBJ2-3 | TRBV11-2 | CASSLDRHTDTQYF
TRBJ2-7 | TRBV9 | CASSPQWGQGASHEQYF
TRBJ2-3 | TRBV4-3 | CASSQGALAGGTDTQYF
TRBJ2-7 | TRBV15 | CATSRDPRGHEQYF
TRBJ2-3 | TRBV20-1 | CSARDRGSVTDTQYF
TRBJ2-1 | TRBV7-2 | CASSLYGGNSYNEQFF
TRBJ2-2 | TRBV7-9 | CASSPFRDRGTGELFF
TRBJ2-5 | TRBV29-1 | CSVREGVVETQYF
TRBJ2-4 | TRBV28 | CASSAAVGAGNIQYF
TRBJ2-2 | TRBV10-3 | CAVKSGNTGELFF
TRBJ1-4 | TRBV20-1 | CSARTGEKLFF
TRBJ2-3 | TRBV5-1 | CASSLGYPDTQYF
TRBJ1-2 | TRBV12-3/TRBV12-4 | CASSPTPGPVLLGYTF
TRBJ1-5 | TRBV10-3 | CAISEATEGTQHF
TRBJ1-2 | TRBV6-5 | CASSNSRGYTF
TRBJ2-5 | TRBV25-1 | CASSVRETQYF
TRBJ2-4 | TRBV4-3 | CASSQQGTGLAKNIQYF
TRBJ1-2 | TRBV7-2 | CASSHPGGRDGYTF
TRBJ2-1 | TRBV9 | CASSVELGTKQFF
TRBJ2-7 | TRBV3-1 | CASSRPTGDGEQYF
TRBJ2-7 | TRBV20-1 | CSALLAGGRHEQYF
TRBJ2-4 | TRBV7-3 | CASSSPGGAQYF
TRBJ1-1 | TRBV12-3/TRBV12-4 | CASSFWQTEAFF
TRBJ1-1 | TRBV5-1 | CASSSHGNTEAFF
TRBJ2-6 | TRBV2 | CASNGWGFLSVLTF
TRBJ2-7 | TRBV4-1 | CASSQDNSYEQYF
TRBJ1-4 | TRBV5-4 | CASSLQGAVEKLFF
TRBJ2-7 | TRBV20-1 | CSARGQGRYEQYF